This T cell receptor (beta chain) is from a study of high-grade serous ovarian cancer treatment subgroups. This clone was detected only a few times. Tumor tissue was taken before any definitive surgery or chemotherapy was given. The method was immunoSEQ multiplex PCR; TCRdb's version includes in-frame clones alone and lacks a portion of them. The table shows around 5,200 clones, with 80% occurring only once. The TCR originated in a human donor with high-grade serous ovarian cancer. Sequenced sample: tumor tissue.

The DNA of the CDR3 is TGTGCTAGTGGTTTGGTGAATCAGCCCCAGCATTTT. Amino acid sequence: CASGLVNQPQHF. The chain couples TRBV12-5 to TRBJ1-5; unclear D gene. There are 12 residues in the CDR3. Trimming removed 0 bases from V and 4 bases from J, with 1 base in between. CDR1 and CDR2 (germline): LGHNT, FRNRAP.